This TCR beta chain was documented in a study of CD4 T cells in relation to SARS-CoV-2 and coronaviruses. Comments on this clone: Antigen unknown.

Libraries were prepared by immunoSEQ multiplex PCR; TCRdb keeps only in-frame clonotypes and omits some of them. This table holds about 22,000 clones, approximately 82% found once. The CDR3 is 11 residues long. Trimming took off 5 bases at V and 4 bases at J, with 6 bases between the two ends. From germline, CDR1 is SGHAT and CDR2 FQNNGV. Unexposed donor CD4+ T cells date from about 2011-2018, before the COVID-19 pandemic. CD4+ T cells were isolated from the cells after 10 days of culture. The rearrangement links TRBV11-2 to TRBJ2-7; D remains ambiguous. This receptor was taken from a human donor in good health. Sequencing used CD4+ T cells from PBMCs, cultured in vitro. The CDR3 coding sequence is TGTGCCAGCAGCCAAAATTACGAGCAGTACTTC. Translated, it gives CASSQNYEQYF.